The rows below give T cell receptor beta chains drawn from one sample of a study of shared clonotypes between healthy human individuals. Data came from immunoSEQ multiplex PCR; TCRdb stores just in-frame clones and leaves some out. The sample includes about 2.4 million clones, 80% to 95% of them seen just once. The sequenced sample was naive CD4+ T cells from PBMCs. The origin of the receptors is a man between 18 and 35 years old in good health. Some clones in this sample may be carry-over from other donors' samples. CDR3s include the opening cysteine and the closing phenylalanine or tryptophan. Each record gives: clone size, J gene, D gene, V gene, CDR3 DNA, CDR3 protein. The D gene is left open where the match is weak. Part of the rows lack a size; the others show once, few, many or a class for expanded clones.

. | TRBJ2-7 | TRBD1 | TRBV27 | TGTGCCAGCAGTTGGGGACAGGGGGCGGGATACGAGCAGTACTTC | CASSWGQGAGYEQYF
. | TRBJ2-5 | TRBD2 | TRBV5-6 | TGTGCCAGCAGCCCCCGGGACTATGGGGAGACCCAGTACTTC | CASSPRDYGETQYF
. | TRBJ2-7 | . | TRBV12-5 | TGTGCTAGTGGCCCGGACTCGCTAGGGGGGACGCAGTACTTC | CASGPDSLGGTQYF
. | TRBJ2-3 | . | TRBV5-1 | TGCGCCAGCAGCCCCCGGGTGGGCACAGATACGCAGTATTTT | CASSPRVGTDTQYF
. | TRBJ1-1 | . | TRBV29-1 | TGCAGCGTTGAAGATCGGGGCCTGAACACTGAAGCTTTCTTT | CSVEDRGLNTEAFF
. | TRBJ2-2 | . | TRBV5-1 | TGCGCCAGCAGCCGAACGGGCCCCGGGGAGCTGTTTTTT | CASSRTGPGELFF
. | TRBJ1-1 | . | TRBV19 | TGCGCCAGCCGGAGGGCAGCCCTTGAGAACACTGAAGCTTTCTTT | CASRRAALENTEAFF
. | TRBJ1-1 | . | TRBV5-6 | TGTGCCAGCAGTCCCGGGGGGGGAACTGAAGCTTTCTTT | CASSPGGGTEAFF
. | TRBJ2-2 | . | TRBV28 | TGTGCCAGCGGGGCTCCGACTACGAACACCGGGGAGCTGTTTTTT | CASGAPTTNTGELFF
. | TRBJ1-4 | . | TRBV28 | TGTGCCAGCAGTTTACGCGAAAAACTGTTTTTT | CASSLREKLFF
. | TRBJ2-1 | TRBD1 | TRBV2 | TGTGCCAGCAGTGCACGACAGGGAGATGCCTACAATGAGCAGTTCTTC | CASSARQGDAYNEQFF
. | TRBJ1-4 | . | TRBV2 | TGTGCCAGCAGTGAAGCGCTAGGAGTAAGTCGGGAAAAACTGTTTTTT | CASSEALGVSREKLFF
. | TRBJ2-3 | TRBD2 | TRBV7-9 | TGTGCCAGCAGCCCCGGGAGGGGGGTAGATACGCAGTATTTT | CASSPGRGVDTQYF
once | TRBJ2-7 | . | TRBV6-1 | TGTGCCAGCAGTGAAACAGGGACATTCTCCTACGAGCAGTACTTC | CASSETGTFSYEQYF
. | TRBJ2-5 | . | TRBV25-1 | TGTGCCAGCAGTGAAGCTGGGAGGTACCAAGAGACCCAGTACTTC | CASSEAGRYQETQYF
. | TRBJ1-5 | . | TRBV5-1 | TGCGCCAGCAGCCCCCAAGGACAACCCAATCAGCCCCAGCATTTT | CASSPQGQPNQPQHF
. | TRBJ1-2 | . | TRBV5-6 | TGTGCCAGCAGCTCCCTCGCGGGACTTAACTATGGCTACACCTTC | CASSSLAGLNYGYTF
. | TRBJ2-1 | TRBD2 | TRBV5-4 | TGTGCCAGCAGCTTACTAGCGGGAGCAGGCAATGAGCAGTTCTTC | CASSLLAGAGNEQFF
. | TRBJ2-3 | TRBD2 | TRBV5-1 | TGCGCCAGCAGCTTGGGTTCGGGACTAGCGGGACACCGGAGAAGCGCAGATACGCAGTATTTT | CASSLGSGLAGHRRSADTQYF
. | TRBJ1-1 | . | TRBV7-3 | TGTGCCAGCAGCTCCTACAGGGATACTGAAGCTTTCTTT | CASSSYRDTEAFF
. | TRBJ1-4 | . | TRBV5-4 | TGTGCCAGCAGCTTGGGGGCAGGGGTAAATGAAAAACTGTTTTTT | CASSLGAGVNEKLFF
. | TRBJ2-5 | . | TRBV5-6 | TGTGCCAGCAGCTTGGAAGTTCGGGCCCGGGGGAAAGAGACCCAGTACTTC | CASSLEVRARGKETQYF
. | TRBJ1-3 | . | TRBV18 | TGTGCCAGCTCACCACAGCTCTCCTCTGGAAACACCATATATTTT | CASSPQLSSGNTIYF
. | TRBJ1-1 | . | TRBV9 | TGTGCCAGCAGCGTAGGGGGAGCGGACACTGAAGCTTTCTTT | CASSVGGADTEAFF
. | TRBJ2-3 | TRBD1 | TRBV10-3 | TGTGCCAGCAGTTACAGGGGGCGAGGGACAGATACGCAGTATTTT | CASSYRGRGTDTQYF
. | TRBJ2-7 | TRBD2 | TRBV18 | TGTGCCAGCTCCCCAGGACTAGCGGGAGACGAGCAGTACTTC | CASSPGLAGDEQYF
. | TRBJ2-1 | . | TRBV4-1 | TGCGCCAGCAGCCAACTCACTAGGGGGGGAGAGCAGTTCTTC | CASSQLTRGGEQFF
. | TRBJ2-3 | . | TRBV7-3 | TGTGCCAGCAGCTTAACCGGCGGATTCACAGATACGCAGTATTTT | CASSLTGGFTDTQYF
. | TRBJ2-3 | . | TRBV5-1 | TGCGCCAGCAGCCCTCTGACCGGGGATACGCAGTATTTT | CASSPLTGDTQYF
. | TRBJ2-1 | . | TRBV7-3 | TGTGCCAGCAGCCCGCTTTGGGGGAGCTCCTACAATGAGCAGTTCTTC | CASSPLWGSSYNEQFF
. | TRBJ2-5 | . | TRBV7-8 | TGTGCCACCCAGGGTGGTTTGGCAGGTGTAGTGATCGAGACCCAGTACTTC | CATQGGLAGVVIETQYF
. | TRBJ2-5 | . | TRBV18 | TGTGCCAGCTCACCGGTAGAGACCCAGTACTTC | CASSPVETQYF
. | TRBJ2-7 | TRBD2 | TRBV4-2 | TGTGCCAGCAGCCCGAGTATCAGCGGGAACTACGAGCAGTACTTC | CASSPSISGNYEQYF
. | TRBJ2-1 | . | TRBV2 | TGTGCCAGCTTCCTGCCCGGGACCGTCAAAAATGAGCAGTTCTTC | CASFLPGTVKNEQFF
. | TRBJ2-5 | . | TRBV6-1 | TGTGCCAGCAGTGAACTCCTAGCGGGGACAGGCGTGGAGACCCAGTACTTC | CASSELLAGTGVETQYF